Sequencing of this T cell receptor beta chain was carried out in a study of CD8+CD57+ T cells in acquired aplastic anemia. The study's findings and limits: Patients and controls shared 25 to 35 CD8+ CDR3 sequences, highly expressed in patients.

About this clonotype: Its specificity is not known. One end of the junction does not line up with germline, which may come from a read error.

The template for TCR beta VDJ and CDR3 sequence profiling was genomic DNA. TCRdb reanalysed the reads using MiXCR and keeps one entry per CDR3 protein. The repertoire includes about 220,000 distinct CDR3 sequences, almost 35% of them detected once, and 0.95% to 1.3% sits in the top ten. This receptor was identified in a human donor in good health, serving as a control. Source material: sorted CD4+, CD8+, or CD8+CD57+ T cells (not recorded which) from PBMCs.

CDR3 loop: CRASGHPSPIYERYF. The CDR3 bases are TGCAGGGCTTCGGGACACCCTTCCCCGATCTACGAGCGGTACTTC. The V gene is TRBV20-1, the J gene TRBJ2-7; tentative D call: TRBD1 (6 bases). Germline V CDR1 and CDR2: DFQATT, SNEGSKA (reference sequence). The CDR3 has 15 amino acids.